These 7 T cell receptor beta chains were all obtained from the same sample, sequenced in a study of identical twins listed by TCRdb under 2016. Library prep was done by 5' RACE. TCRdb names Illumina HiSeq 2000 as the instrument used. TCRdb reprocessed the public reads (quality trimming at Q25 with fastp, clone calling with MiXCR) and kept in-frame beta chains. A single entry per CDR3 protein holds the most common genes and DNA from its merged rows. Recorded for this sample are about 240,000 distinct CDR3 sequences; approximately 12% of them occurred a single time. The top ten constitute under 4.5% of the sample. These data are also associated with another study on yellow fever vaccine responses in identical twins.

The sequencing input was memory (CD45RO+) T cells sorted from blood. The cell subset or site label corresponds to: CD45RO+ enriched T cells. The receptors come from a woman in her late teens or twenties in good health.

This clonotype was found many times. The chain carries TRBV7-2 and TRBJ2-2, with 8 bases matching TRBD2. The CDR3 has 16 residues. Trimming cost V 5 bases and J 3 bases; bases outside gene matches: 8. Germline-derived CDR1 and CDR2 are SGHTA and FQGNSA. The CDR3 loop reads CASSRLWREDTGELFF. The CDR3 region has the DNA TGTGCCAGCAGCCGTCTTTGGCGGGAGGACACCGGGGAGCTGTTTTTT.

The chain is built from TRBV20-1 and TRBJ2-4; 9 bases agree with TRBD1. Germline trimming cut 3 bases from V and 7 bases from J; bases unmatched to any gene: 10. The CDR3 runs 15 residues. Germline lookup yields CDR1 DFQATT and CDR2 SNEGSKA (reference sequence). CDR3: CSARGDRAGRNIQYF. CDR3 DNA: TGCAGTGCTAGGGGGGACAGGGCGGGTCGGAACATTCAGTACTTC.

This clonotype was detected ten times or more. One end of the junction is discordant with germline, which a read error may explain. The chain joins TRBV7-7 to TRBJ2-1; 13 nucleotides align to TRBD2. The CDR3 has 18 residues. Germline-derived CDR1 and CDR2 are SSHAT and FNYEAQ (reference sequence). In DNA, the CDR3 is TGTGCTAGCAGCACTCACACTAGCGGGAGGGCCGTTTGCCATGAGCAGTTCTTC. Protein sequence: CASSTHTSGRAVCHEQFF.

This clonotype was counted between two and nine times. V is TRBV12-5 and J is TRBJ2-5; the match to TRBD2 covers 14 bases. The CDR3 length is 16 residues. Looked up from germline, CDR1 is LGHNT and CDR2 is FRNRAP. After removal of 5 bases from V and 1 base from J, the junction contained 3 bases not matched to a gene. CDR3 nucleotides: TGTGCTAGTGGTCCCGGACTAGCGGGGGGCCAAGAGACCCAGTACTTC. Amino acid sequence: CASGPGLAGGQETQYF. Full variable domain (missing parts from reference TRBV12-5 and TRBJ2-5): DARVTQTPRHKVTEMGQEVTMRCQPILGHNTVFWYRQTMMQGLELLAYFRNRAPLDDSGMPKDRFSAEMPDATLATLKIQPSEPRDSAVYFCASGPGLAGGQETQYFGPGTRLLVL.

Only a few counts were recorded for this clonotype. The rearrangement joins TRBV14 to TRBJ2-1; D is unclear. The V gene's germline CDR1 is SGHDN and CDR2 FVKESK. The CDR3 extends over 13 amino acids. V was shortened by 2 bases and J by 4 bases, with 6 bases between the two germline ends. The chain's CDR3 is CASSQSTYNEQFF. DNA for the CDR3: TGTGCCAGCAGCCAAAGCACGTACAATGAGCAGTTCTTC.

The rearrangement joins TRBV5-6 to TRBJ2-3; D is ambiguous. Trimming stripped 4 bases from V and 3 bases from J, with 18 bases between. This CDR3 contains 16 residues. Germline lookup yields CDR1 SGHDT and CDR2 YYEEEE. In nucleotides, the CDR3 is TGTGCCAGCAGCCTATCCCCTCCGTGGCTAACAGATACGCAGTATTTT. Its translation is CASSLSPPWLTDTQYF.

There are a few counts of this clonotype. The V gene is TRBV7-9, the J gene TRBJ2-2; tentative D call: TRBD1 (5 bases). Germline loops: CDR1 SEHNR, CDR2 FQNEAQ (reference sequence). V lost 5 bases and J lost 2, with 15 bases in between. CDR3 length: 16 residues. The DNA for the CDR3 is TGTGCCAGCAGCCCTGGACACCTAATTAACACCGGGGAGCTGTTTTTT. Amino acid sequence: CASSPGHLINTGELFF.